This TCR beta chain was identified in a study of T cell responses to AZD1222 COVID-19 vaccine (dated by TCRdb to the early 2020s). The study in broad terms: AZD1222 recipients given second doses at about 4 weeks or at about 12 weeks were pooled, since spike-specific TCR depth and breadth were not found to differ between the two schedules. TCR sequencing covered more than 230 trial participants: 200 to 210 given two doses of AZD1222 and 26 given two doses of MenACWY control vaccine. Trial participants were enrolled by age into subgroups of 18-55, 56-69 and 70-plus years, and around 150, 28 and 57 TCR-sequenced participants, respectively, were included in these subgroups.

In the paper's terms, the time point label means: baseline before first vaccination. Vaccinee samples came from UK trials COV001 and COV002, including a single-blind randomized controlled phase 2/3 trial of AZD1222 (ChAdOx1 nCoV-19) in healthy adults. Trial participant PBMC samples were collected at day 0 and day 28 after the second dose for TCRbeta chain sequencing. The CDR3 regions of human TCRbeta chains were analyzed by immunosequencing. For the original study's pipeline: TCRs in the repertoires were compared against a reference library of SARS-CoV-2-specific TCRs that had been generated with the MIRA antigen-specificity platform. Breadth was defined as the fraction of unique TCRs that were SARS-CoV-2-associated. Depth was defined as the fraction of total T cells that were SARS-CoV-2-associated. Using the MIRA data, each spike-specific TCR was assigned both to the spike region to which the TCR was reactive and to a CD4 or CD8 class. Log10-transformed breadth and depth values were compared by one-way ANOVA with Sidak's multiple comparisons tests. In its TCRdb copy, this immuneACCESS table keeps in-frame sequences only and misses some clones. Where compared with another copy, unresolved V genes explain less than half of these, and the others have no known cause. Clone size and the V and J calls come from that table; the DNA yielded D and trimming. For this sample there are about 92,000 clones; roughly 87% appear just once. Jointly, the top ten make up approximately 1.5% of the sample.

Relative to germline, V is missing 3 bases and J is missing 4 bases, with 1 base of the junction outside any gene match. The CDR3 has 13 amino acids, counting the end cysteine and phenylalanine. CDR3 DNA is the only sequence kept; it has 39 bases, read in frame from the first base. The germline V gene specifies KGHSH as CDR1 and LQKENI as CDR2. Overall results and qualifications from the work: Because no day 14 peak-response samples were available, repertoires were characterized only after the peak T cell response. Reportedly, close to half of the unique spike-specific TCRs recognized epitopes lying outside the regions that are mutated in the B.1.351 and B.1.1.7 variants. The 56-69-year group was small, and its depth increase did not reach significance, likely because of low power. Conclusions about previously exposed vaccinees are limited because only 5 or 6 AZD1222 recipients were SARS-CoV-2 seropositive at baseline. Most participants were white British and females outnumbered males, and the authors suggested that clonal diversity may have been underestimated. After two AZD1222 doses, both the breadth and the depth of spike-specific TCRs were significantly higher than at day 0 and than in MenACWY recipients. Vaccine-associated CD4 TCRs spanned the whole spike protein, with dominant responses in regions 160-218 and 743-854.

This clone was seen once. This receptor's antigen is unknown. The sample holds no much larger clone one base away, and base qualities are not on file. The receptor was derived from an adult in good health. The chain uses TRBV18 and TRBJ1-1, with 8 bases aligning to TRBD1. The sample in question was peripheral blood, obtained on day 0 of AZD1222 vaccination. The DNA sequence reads TGTGCCAGCTCACCGACAGGGGTCACTGAAGCTTTCTTT. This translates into CASSPTGVTEAFF. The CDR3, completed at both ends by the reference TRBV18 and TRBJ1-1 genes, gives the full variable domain NAGVMQNPRHLVRRRGQEARLRCSPMKGHSHVYWYRQLPEEGLKFMVYLQKENIIDESGMPKERFSAEFPKEGPSILRIQQVVRGDSAAYFCASSPTGVTEAFFGQGTRLTVV.